What follows describes a single T cell receptor beta chain. Per the authors' pipeline: Scientists estimated how many nucleated cells there were by amplifying reference gene primers. Sequenced by immunoSEQ multiplex PCR; TCRdb stores in-frame clones only, minus some. V, J and clone size are those of that table, while D and trimming were read from the DNA. This sample has over 70,000 clones; approximately 85% occur once, and the top ten carry under 6%. The sample is drawn from a study of blood T cell repertoires in COVID-19. Study-level background: The samples span acute and convalescent COVID-19 from the United States, Italy and Spain. From T cells, B-cell-depleted T cells, or PBMCs came the material, which was cDNA or gDNA.

This receptor was obtained from an elderly man with acute or convalescent COVID-19. The specimen was peripheral blood.

This CDR3 is CAWSVQVWNTEAFF. The CDR3 DNA is TGTGCCTGGAGTGTTCAGGTCTGGAACACTGAAGCTTTCTTT. The chain employs TRBV30 and TRBJ1-1; D call uncertain. V lost 0 bases, J lost 1 base, and 9 bases lay in between. The CDR3 is made up of 14 amino acids. Per the germline V gene, CDR1 is GTSNPN and CDR2 is SVGIG (reference sequence).